This TCR beta chain is drawn from a study of T cells in Graves' hyperthyroidism and ophthalmopathy. TCR beta CDR3 sequences were amplified from RNA transcripts. First-round RT-PCR of the TCR CDR3 relied on the HTBI primer set. TCRdb fed the multiplex PCR reads into MiXCR, producing one record per CDR3 protein. The sample lists 300,000 to 400,000 distinct CDR3 sequences, roughly 23% occurring once. This clonotype was found a few times. As yet, its antigen is unknown. Study-level results: Patients with ophthalmopathy were separated from those with stable hyperthyroidism by a 13 V-J model.

Germline V gene sequence: CDR1 MDHEN, CDR2 SYDVKM. The CDR3 is 14 residues long. The V and J ends lost 6 bases and 3 bases respectively, with 15 bases between them. PBMCs were obtained from under 13 ml fresh peripheral blood. V and J are TRBV28 and TRBJ2-7, with D hard to call. Input material: blood. The source is a woman aged 45-59 years with Graves' hyperthyroidism. This CDR3 is CASSSGSNIYEQYF. CDR3 bases: TGTGCCAGCAGCTCCGGGTCCAATATCTACGAGCAGTACTTC.